This TCR beta chain was documented in a study of human T cells and chemical hapten exposure. The CDR3 contains 16 residues. V was trimmed by 2 bases and J by 5 bases, leaving 16 bases between them. Germline V gene data show CDR1 as MDHEN and CDR2 as SYDVKM. Indicated time point: patch test 2, 6 weeks after DPC sensitization. Noted treatment: therapeutic diphenylcyclopropenone sensitization with weekly scalp DPC. The authors extracted total RNA from unfractionated whole blood. TCRdb called the RACE reads again in MiXCR, with one record for every CDR3 protein. The sample records over 130,000 distinct CDR3 sequences, 10% to 15% being singletons.

The source is a woman between 45 and 65 years old with alopecia areata. Some clones in this sample may be carry-over from other donors' samples. This chain joins TRBV28 and TRBJ1-3; D gene unclear. The specimen comprised whole blood, sampled in connection with sensitization to the hapten diphenylcyclopropenone (DPC). The CDR3 loop reads CASSLVGRPLRNTIYF. The CDR3 bases are TGTGCCAGCAGTTTAGTCGGAAGACCCCTCCGAAACACCATATATTTT.